Listed here are 24 T cell receptor beta chains from one sample, sequenced in a study of cytomegalovirus exposure and HLA in healthy donors. The PCR was carried out with 60 Vbeta primers and 13 Jbeta primers. Here immunoSEQ multiplex PCR was the method, and the copy in TCRdb shows in-frame clones only, minus some. The sample has about 94,000 clones, about 80% seen once; the top ten hold over 6%. Sequencing was performed on PBMCs. The receptors were sampled from a man aged 35-49 years in good health and CMV-seropositive.

The rearrangement joins TRBV18 to TRBJ1-6, with 9 bases matching TRBD1. Trimming cost V 3 bases and J 9 bases; bases outside gene matches: 9. The CDR3 runs 16 residues. Germline-derived CDR1 and CDR2 are KGHSH and LQKENI. CDR3 DNA sequence: TGTGCCAGCTCACCCGGGACAGGGAGCTTGTCTTCACCCCTCCACTTT. Amino acid sequence: CASSPGTGSLSSPLHF. Filled out from reference TRBV18 and TRBJ1-6, the complete variable domain reads NAGVMQNPRHLVRRRGQEARLRCSPMKGHSHVYWYRQLPEEGLKFMVYLQKENIIDESGMPKERFSAEFPKEGPSILRIQQVVRGDSAAYFCASSPGTGSLSSPLHFGNGTRLTVT.

The DNA for the CDR3 is TGTGCCAGCGGTCAAGGACTAGCGGTGCTGGGGGCCCAGTACTTC. Translation: CASGQGLAVLGAQYF. The gene calls are TRBV7-2 and TRBJ2-5; 10 bases are shared with TRBD2. V gave up 8 bases and J gave up 9 bases; unmatched junction bases: 15. The germline V gene encodes CDR1 SGHTA and CDR2 FQGNSA. This CDR3 contains 15 residues.

The J gene is TRBJ1-6, the V gene TRBV7-9; unclear D gene. Trimming stripped 2 bases from V and 9 bases from J, with 11 bases between. The CDR3 runs 14 residues. Germline V gene sequence: CDR1 SEHNR, CDR2 FQNEAQ (reference sequence). DNA for the CDR3: TGTGCCAGCAGCTTAACACGGGAATTTTCACCCCTCCACTTT. Amino acid sequence: CASSLTREFSPLHF.

The J gene is TRBJ2-7, the V gene TRBV9, with TRBD1 as a possible D gene (5 bases). The CDR3 contains 15 residues. Trimming cost V 1 base and J 1 base, with 12 bases left between them. Germline V lookup: CDR1 SGDLS, CDR2 YYNGEE. DNA of the CDR3: TGTGCCAGCAGCGTAAATCAGGGTTTTTCCTACGAGCAGTACTTC. It yields the protein CASSVNQGFSYEQYF.

This rearrangement joins TRBV7-2 to TRBJ2-1; 14 bases fit TRBD2. Germline V gene sequence: CDR1 SGHTA, CDR2 FQGNSA. The CDR3 length is 17 residues. Trimming at V came to 5 bases and at J to 9 bases, leaving 12 bases not matched to a gene. The CDR3 is CASSHRTGTSGRGEQFF. DNA for the CDR3: TGTGCCAGCAGCCACCGAACCGGGACTAGCGGGAGAGGTGAGCAGTTCTTC.

This chain uses TRBV2 with TRBJ1-4; TRBD1 is a possible D gene (6 bases). This CDR3 has 14 amino acids. Trimming removed 3 bases from V and 8 bases from J, with 13 bases in between. Germline lookup yields CDR1 SNHLY and CDR2 FYNNEI. CDR3 amino acids: CASSEERGSEKLFF. The DNA for the CDR3 is TGTGCCAGCAGTGAGGAAAGGGGGAGCGAAAAACTGTTTTTT. Full variable domain (rest looked up from reference TRBV2 and TRBJ1-4): EPEVTQTPSHQVTQMGQEVILRCVPISNHLYFYWYRQILGQKVEFLVSFYNNEISEKSEIFDDQFSVERPDGSNFTLKIRSTKLEDSAMYFCASSEERGSEKLFFGSGTQLSVL.

This chain uses TRBV5-1 with TRBJ2-2, with 7 nucleotides matching TRBD1. CDR3 length: 15 amino acids. V dropped 4 bases and J dropped 2; count of bases not matched to a gene: 5. From germline, CDR1 is SGHRS and CDR2 YFSETQ. The CDR3 DNA reads TGCGCCAGCAGCGACGGGACAGCCAACACCGGGGAGCTGTTTTTT. Its protein product is CASSDGTANTGELFF.

V is TRBV5-1 and J is TRBJ2-5; 7 nucleotides agree with TRBD1. CDR3 length: 14 amino acids. V trimming: 4 bases; J trimming: 2 bases; junction bases outside the gene matches: 5. Germline V lookup: CDR1 SGHRS, CDR2 YFSETQ. The CDR3 sequence: CASSVGQVQETQYF. CDR3 DNA: TGCGCCAGCAGCGTCGGACAGGTACAAGAGACCCAGTACTTC.

This clone was observed once. The rearrangement joins TRBV19 to TRBJ1-6, with TRBD1 identical over 9 bases. Germline trimming cut 6 bases from V and 6 bases from J; bases unmatched to any gene: 6. CDR1 LNHDA and CDR2 SQIVND come from the germline V gene (reference sequence). This CDR3 has 15 residues. DNA of the CDR3: TGTGCCAGTAGATTGGGACAGGGAGCTAATTCACCCCTCCACTTT. Translating it yields CASRLGQGANSPLHF.

This chain joins TRBV4-2 and TRBJ2-3, with 12 bases that match TRBD2. This CDR3 spans 18 amino acids. V lost 0 bases, J lost 1 base, and 5 bases stayed unmatched. CDR1 and CDR2 from the germline V gene are LGHNA and YNFKEQ. CDR3 sequence: CASSQDPSGGDRTDTQYF. The CDR3 coding sequence is TGTGCCAGCAGCCAAGATCCTAGCGGGGGGGATCGCACAGATACGCAGTATTTT.

The chain couples TRBV4-2 to TRBJ2-1; 8 bases line up with TRBD2. This CDR3 has 16 residues. V lost 4 bases and J lost 2; bases outside the gene matches: 7. Germline CDR1 LGHNA, CDR2 YNFKEQ. The CDR3 sequence is CASSLNGGGAYNEQFF. In nucleotides, the CDR3 is TGTGCCAGCAGCCTAAACGGGGGGGGAGCCTACAATGAGCAGTTCTTC.

The chain carries TRBV29-1 and TRBJ2-2; 9 bases match TRBD1. In germline, CDR1 is SQVTM, CDR2 ANQGSEA. The CDR3 loop spans 12 amino acids. With V trimmed by 8 bases and J by 5 bases, 3 bases remained unmatched. Here the CDR3 reads CSTGQGTGELFF. The CDR3 region has the DNA TGCAGCACCGGACAGGGGACCGGGGAGCTGTTTTTT.

The chain couples TRBV28 to TRBJ2-1, with TRBD2 matching over 14 bases. The trim removed 7 bases at V and 6 bases at J, leaving 5 bases unmatched. The CDR3 totals 15 residues. The germline V gene has CDR1 MDHEN and CDR2 SYDVKM. DNA of the CDR3: TGTGCCAGCAAGGAGGGACTAGCGGGAGTCAATGAGCAGTTCTTC. It codes for CASKEGLAGVNEQFF.

This chain's CDR3 is CASSPTENTEAFF. The DNA of the CDR3 is TGTGCCAGCAGCCCGACAGAGAACACTGAAGCTTTCTTT. The chain is built from TRBV4-2 and TRBJ1-1; D possibly corresponds to TRBD1 (5 bases). Per germline, CDR1 LGHNA and CDR2 YNFKEQ. The CDR3 has 13 amino acids. Trimming removed 4 bases from V and 1 base from J, with 7 bases in between.

Regarding this clone: At one of its ends the junction is not consistent with the germline gene, which may arise from a read error. The chain has TRBV9 and TRBJ2-5; TRBD1 agrees at 7 bases. Germline CDR1 and CDR2: SGDLS and YYNGEE. This CDR3 comprises 15 residues. The CDR3 DNA is TGTGCCAGCAGCGTAGGAGGGGGCACCCAAGGGACCCAGTACTTC. As protein: CASSVGGGTQGTQYF.

This clone was detected only once. The CDR3 sequence: CASSLGQNPNSYEQYF. CDR3 nucleotides: TGTGCCAGCAGCCTCGGACAAAATCCCAACTCCTACGAGCAGTACTTC. The J gene is TRBJ2-7, the V gene TRBV7-2, with D possibly matching TRBD1 (5 bases). Germline V gene data show CDR1 as SGHTA and CDR2 as FQGNSA. This CDR3 has 16 residues. The V gene lost 5 bases and the J gene lost 0 bases, with 17 bases spanning the gap.

The V gene is TRBV28, the J gene TRBJ1-4, with 7 bases aligning to TRBD1. V dropped 5 bases and J dropped 6; count of bases not matched to a gene: 6. Germline assignment: CDR1 MDHEN and CDR2 SYDVKM. The CDR3 has 14 residues. CDR3 amino acids: CASSHRGLDEKLFF. The CDR3 DNA is TGTGCCAGCAGTCACAGGGGATTGGATGAAAAACTGTTTTTT.

In this sample, this clone turned up a few times. The V and J genes are TRBV15 and TRBJ2-5; D perhaps matches TRBD1 (6 bases). The V gene lost 1 base and the J gene lost 7 bases, with 13 bases spanning the gap. The CDR3 is 14 amino acids. The germline V gene encodes CDR1 LNHNV and CDR2 YYDKDF (reference sequence). The CDR3 protein is CATSRGGDKTTQYF. CDR3 coding DNA: TGTGCCACCAGCAGAGGAGGGGACAAGACGACCCAGTACTTC.

This clone appeared once. The chain combines TRBV6-5 with TRBJ2-1; TRBD2 agrees at 7 bases. The CDR3 has 16 amino acids. The germline gives CDR1 MNHEY, CDR2 SVGAGI. V shed 2 bases, J shed 3 bases, and the junction held 7 bases outside the gene matches. CDR3 loop: CASSYPREPLYNEQFF. For the CDR3, the DNA is TGTGCCAGCAGTTACCCGCGGGAGCCCCTCTACAATGAGCAGTTCTTC.

The rearrangement uses TRBV28 and TRBJ2-4; TRBD1 agrees at 8 bases. Germline CDR1 is MDHEN and CDR2 is SYDVKM. V dropped 11 bases and J dropped 4; count of bases not matched to a gene: 4. This CDR3 region has 12 residues. CDR3 nucleotides: TGTGCCGCACGGACAGGGAAAAACATTCAGTACTTC. Amino acid sequence: CAARTGKNIQYF. Using reference TRBV28 and TRBJ2-4 for the parts outside the CDR3, the full variable domain is DVKVTQSSRYLVKRTGEKVFLECVQDMDHENMFWYRQDPGLGLRLIYFSYDVKMKEKGDIPEGYSVSREKKERFSLILESASTNQTSMYLCAARTGKNIQYFGAGTRLSVL.

J is TRBJ1-1 and V is TRBV7-2; 9 bases line up with TRBD1. With V trimmed by 3 bases and J by 5 bases, 1 base remained unmatched. The CDR3 totals 13 residues. Germline assignment: CDR1 SGHTA and CDR2 FQGNSA. The CDR3 region is CASSLTGGTEAFF. CDR3 bases: TGTGCCAGCAGCTTGACAGGGGGTACTGAAGCTTTCTTT. Supplemented by reference TRBV7-2 and TRBJ1-1, the full variable domain reads GAGVSQSPSNKVTEKGKDVELRCDPISGHTALYWYRQSLGQGLEFLIYFQGNSAPDKSGLPSDRFSAERTGGSVSTLTIQRTQQEDSAVYLCASSLTGGTEAFFGQGTRLTVV.

This rearrangement joins TRBV21-1 to TRBJ2-7; no DNA check was done on the table's D call, TRBD2. TRBV21-1 is a pseudogene. The length of the CDR3 is 18 residues. Here the CDR3 DNA reads TGTGCCAGCAGCAAGTTATCAGGCGGGCCACCGCCTGCCTACGAGCAGTACTTC. Translated, it gives CASSKLSGGPPPAYEQYF.

The rearrangement joins TRBV4-1 to TRBJ2-2, with D uncertain. V was trimmed by 0 bases and J by 4 bases, leaving 6 bases between them. Germline V gene lookup returns CDR1 MGHRA and CDR2 YSYEKL. The CDR3 spans 14 residues. CDR3 in DNA: TGCGCCAGCAGCCAAGATACGCGCACCGGGGAGCTGTTTTTT. Its translation is CASSQDTRTGELFF.

This sequence joins TRBV29-1 and TRBJ2-7, with D possibly TRBD1 on 6 matching bases. V dropped 8 bases and J dropped 1 base, with 12 bases sitting between them. The CDR3 sequence is 12 residues long. Germline assignment: CDR1 SQVTM and CDR2 ANQGSEA. CDR3 protein: CSIGQSSYEQYF. CDR3 in DNA: TGCAGCATCGGACAGTCGTCCTACGAGCAGTACTTC.